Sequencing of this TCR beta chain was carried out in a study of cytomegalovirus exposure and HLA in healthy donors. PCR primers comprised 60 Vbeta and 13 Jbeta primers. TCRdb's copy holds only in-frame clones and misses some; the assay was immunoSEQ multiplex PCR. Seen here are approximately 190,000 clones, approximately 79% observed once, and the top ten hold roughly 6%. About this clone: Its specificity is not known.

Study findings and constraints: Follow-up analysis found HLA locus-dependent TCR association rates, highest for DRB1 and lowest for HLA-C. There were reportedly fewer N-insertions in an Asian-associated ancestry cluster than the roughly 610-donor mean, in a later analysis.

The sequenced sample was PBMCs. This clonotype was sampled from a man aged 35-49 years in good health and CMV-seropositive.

The CDR3 is CASSLASAAPYEQYF. The CDR3 nucleotides are TGTGCCAGCAGCTTAGCGTCGGCGGCCCCCTACGAGCAGTACTTC. This chain joins TRBV7-2 and TRBJ2-7; no definite D call. This CDR3 has 15 amino acids. The V and J ends lost 0 bases and 2 bases respectively, with 11 bases between them. CDR1 is SGHTA, CDR2 FQGNSA, per germline.